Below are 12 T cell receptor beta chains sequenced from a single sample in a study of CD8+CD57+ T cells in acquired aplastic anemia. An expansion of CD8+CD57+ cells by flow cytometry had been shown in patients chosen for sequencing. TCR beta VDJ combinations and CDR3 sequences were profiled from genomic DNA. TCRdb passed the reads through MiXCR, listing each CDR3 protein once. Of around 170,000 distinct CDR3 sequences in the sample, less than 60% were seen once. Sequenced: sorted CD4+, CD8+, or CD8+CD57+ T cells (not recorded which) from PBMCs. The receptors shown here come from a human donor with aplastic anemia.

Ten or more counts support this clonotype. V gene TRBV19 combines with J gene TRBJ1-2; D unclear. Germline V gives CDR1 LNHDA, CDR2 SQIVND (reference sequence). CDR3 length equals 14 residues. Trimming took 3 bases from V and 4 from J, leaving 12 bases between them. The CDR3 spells CASSISAATYGYTF. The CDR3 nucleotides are TGTGCCAGTAGTATTTCGGCGGCTACCTATGGCTACACCTTC.

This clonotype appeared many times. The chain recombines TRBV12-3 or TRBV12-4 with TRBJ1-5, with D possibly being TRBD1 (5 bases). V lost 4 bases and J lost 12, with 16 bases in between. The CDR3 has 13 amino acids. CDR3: CASSSGQGRIQHF. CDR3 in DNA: TGTGCCAGCAGTTCCGGCCAGGGTAGAATCCAGCATTTT.

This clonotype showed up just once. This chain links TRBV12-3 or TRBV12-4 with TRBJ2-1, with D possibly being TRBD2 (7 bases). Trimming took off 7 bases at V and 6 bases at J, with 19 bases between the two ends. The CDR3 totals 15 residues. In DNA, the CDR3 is TGTGCCAGCACCCTAGGGGGGGCGAACCCCAATGAGCAGTTCTTC. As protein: CASTLGGANPNEQFF.

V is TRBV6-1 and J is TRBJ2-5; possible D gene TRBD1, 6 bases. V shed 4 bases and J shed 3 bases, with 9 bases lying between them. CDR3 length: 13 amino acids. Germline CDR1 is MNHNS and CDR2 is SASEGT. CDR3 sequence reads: CASSGGHEETQYF. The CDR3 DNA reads TGTGCCAGCAGTGGGGGACACGAAGAGACCCAGTACTTC.

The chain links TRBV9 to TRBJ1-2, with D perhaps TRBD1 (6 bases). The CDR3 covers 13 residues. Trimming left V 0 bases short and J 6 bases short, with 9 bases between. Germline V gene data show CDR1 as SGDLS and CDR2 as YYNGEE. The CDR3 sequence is CASSVEAGDGYTF. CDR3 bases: TGTGCCAGCAGCGTAGAGGCAGGGGATGGCTACACCTTC.

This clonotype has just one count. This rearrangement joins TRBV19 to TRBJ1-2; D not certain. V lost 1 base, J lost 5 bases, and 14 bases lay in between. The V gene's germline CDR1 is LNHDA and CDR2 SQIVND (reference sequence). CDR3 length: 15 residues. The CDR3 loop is CASSIVGQEPYGYTF. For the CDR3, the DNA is TGTGCCAGTAGTATAGTTGGCCAGGAACCGTATGGCTACACCTTC.

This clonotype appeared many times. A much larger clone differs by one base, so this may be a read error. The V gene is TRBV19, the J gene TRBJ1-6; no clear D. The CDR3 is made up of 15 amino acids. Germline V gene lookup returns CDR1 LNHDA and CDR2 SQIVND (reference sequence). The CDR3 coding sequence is TGTACCAGTAGTATAGCGGCGGACTTCAATTCACCCCTCCACTTT. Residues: CTSSIAADFNSPLHF.

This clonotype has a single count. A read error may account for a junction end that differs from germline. CDR3 nucleotide sequence: TGCAACGTTGACGGGGGGCGTGCCGGGGAGCTGTTTTTT. Protein: CNVDGGRAGELFF. The chain recombines TRBV29-1 with TRBJ2-2, with D perhaps TRBD2 (7 bases). CDR1 is SQVTM and CDR2 is ANQGSEA in the germline V gene. This CDR3 is built from 13 residues.

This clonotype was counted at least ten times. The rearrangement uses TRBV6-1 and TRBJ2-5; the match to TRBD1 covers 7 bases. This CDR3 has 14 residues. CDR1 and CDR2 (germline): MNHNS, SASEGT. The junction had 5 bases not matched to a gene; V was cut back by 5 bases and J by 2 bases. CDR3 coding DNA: TGTGCCAGCAGTCATAGACAGGGACAAGAGACCCAGTACTTC. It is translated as CASSHRQGQETQYF.

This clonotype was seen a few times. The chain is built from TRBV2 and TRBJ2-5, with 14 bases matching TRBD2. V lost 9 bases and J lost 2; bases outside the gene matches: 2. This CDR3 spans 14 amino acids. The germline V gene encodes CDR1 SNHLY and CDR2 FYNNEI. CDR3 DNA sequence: TGTGCCAGTAGACTAGCGGGGGGGCAAGAGACCCAGTACTTC. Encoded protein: CASRLAGGQETQYF.

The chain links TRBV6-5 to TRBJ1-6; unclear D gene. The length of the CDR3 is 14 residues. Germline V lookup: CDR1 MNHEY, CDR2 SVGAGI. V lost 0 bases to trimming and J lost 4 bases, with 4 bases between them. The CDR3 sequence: CASSYSRYNSPLHF. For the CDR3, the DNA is TGTGCCAGCAGTTACTCCCGGTATAATTCACCCCTCCACTTT.

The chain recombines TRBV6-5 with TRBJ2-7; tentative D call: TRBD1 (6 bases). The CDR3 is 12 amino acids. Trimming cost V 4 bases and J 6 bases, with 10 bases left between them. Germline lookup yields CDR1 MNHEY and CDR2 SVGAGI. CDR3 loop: CASSSNRVEQYF. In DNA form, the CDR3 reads TGTGCCAGCAGTTCCAACAGGGTCGAGCAGTACTTC.